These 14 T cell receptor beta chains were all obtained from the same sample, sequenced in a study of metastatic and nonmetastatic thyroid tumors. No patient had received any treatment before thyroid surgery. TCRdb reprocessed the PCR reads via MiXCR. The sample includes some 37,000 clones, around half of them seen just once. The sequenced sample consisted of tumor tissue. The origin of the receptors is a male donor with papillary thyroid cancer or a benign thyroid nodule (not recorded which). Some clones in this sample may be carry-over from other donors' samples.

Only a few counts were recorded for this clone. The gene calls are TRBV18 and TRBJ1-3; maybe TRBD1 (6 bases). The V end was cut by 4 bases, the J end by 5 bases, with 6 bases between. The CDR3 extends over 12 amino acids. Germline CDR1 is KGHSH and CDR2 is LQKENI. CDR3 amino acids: CASSRDRNTIYF. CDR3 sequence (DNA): TGTGCCAGCTCACGGGACAGAAACACCATATATTTT.

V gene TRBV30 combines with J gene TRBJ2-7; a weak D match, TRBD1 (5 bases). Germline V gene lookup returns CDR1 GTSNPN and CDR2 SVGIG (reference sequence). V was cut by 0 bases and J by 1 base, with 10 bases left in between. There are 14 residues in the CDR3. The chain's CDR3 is CAWSVRQGSYEQYF. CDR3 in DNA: TGTGCCTGGAGTGTACGGCAGGGTTCCTACGAGCAGTACTTC.

The CDR3 spells CASRGWQNEKLFF. CDR3 sequence (DNA): TGTGCCAGCAGAGGGTGGCAGAATGAAAAACTGTTTTTT. The chain combines TRBV6-1 with TRBJ1-4; D remains ambiguous. The CDR3 loop spans 13 amino acids. Germline V gives CDR1 MNHNS, CDR2 SASEGT. Trimming pared 6 bases from V and 5 bases from J, leaving 10 bases between.

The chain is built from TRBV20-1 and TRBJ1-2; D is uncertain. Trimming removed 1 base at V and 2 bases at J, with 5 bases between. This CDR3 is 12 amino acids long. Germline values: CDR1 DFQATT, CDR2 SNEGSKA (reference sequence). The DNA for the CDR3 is TGCAGTGCTAGAGCTGAGAACTATGGCTACACCTTC. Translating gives CSARAENYGYTF.

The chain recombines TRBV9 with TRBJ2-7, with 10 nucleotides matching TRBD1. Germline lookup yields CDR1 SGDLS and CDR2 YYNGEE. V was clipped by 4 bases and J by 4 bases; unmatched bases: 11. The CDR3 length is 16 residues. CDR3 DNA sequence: TGTGCCAGCAGCCCCTGGGACAGGGGAGAACTGTACGAGCAGTACTTC. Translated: CASSPWDRGELYEQYF.

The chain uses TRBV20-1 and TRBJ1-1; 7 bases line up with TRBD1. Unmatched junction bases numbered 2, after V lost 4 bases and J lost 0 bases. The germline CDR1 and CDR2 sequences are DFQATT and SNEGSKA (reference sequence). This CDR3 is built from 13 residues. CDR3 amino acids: CSATQGMNTEAFF. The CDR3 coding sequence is TGCAGTGCTACACAGGGGATGAACACTGAAGCTTTCTTT.

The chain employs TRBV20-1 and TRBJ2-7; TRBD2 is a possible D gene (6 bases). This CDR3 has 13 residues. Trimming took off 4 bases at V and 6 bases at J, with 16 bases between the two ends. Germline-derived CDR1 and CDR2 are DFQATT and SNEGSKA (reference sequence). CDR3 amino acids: CSATTSSFSEQYF. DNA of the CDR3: TGCAGTGCTACGACTAGTAGCTTTTCCGAGCAGTACTTC.

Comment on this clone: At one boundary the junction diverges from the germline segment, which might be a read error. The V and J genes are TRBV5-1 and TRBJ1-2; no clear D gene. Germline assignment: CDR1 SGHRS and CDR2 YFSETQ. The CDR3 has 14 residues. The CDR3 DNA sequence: TGCGCCAGCAGCCCAGGTCCAGGCAATTATGGGCAGCTCTTC. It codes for CASSPGPGNYGQLF.

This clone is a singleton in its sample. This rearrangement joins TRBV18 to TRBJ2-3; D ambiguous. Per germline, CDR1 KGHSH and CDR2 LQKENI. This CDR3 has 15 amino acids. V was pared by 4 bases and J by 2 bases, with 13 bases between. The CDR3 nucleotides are TGTGCCAGCTCACTATCCCAGGCCGCCACAGATACGCAGTATTTT. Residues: CASSLSQAATDTQYF.

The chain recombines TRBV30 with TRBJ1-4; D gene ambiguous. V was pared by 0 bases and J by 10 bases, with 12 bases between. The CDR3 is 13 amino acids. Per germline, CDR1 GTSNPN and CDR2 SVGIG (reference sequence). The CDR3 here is CAWSVEQAGKLFF. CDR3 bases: TGTGCCTGGAGTGTAGAGCAGGCTGGAAAACTGTTTTTT.

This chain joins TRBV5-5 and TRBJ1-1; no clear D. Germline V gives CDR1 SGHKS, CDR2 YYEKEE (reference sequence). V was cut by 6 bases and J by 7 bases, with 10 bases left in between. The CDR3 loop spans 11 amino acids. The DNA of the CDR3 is TGTGCCAGCACCGAAGGGAATGAAGCTTTCTTT. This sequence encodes CASTEGNEAFF.

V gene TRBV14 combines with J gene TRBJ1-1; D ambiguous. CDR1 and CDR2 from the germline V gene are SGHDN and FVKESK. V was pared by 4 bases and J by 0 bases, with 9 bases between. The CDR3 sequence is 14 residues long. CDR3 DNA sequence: TGTGCCAGCAGCCTCCTCGGAATGAACACTGAAGCTTTCTTT. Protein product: CASSLLGMNTEAFF.

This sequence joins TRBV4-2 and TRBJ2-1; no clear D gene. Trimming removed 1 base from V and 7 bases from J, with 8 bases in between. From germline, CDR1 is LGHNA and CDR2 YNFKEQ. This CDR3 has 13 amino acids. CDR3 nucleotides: TGTGCCAGCAGCCAAGGTACTTCAAATGAGCAGTTCTTC. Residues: CASSQGTSNEQFF.

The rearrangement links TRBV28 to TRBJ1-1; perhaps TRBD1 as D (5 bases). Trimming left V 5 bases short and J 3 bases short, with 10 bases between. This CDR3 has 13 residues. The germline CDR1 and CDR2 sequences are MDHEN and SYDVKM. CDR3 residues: CASSGTAHTEAFF. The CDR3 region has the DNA TGTGCCAGCAGTGGGACTGCGCACACTGAAGCTTTCTTT.